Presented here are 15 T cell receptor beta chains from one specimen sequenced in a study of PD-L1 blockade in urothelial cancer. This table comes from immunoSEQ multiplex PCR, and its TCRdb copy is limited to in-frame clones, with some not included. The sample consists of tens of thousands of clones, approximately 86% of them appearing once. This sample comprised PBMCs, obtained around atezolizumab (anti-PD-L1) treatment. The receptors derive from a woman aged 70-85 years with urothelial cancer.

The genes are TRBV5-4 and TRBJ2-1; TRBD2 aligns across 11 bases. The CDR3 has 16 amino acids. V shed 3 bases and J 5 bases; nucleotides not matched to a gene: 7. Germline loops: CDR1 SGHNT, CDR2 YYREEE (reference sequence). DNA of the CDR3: TGTGCCAGCAGCTGGGGGGGGACTAGCGGTAACAATGAGCAGTTCTTC. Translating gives CASSWGGTSGNNEQFF.

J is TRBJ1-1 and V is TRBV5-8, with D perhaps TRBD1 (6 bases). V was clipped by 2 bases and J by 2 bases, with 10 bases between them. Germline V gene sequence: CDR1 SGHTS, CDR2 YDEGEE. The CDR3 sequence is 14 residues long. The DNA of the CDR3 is TGTGCCAGCAGCTTCGCACAGGGAAACACTGAAGCTTTCTTT. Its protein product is CASSFAQGNTEAFF.

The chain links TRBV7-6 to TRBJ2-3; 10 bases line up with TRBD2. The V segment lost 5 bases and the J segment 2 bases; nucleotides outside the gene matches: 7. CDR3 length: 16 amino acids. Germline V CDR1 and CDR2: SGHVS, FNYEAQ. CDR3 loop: CASSDSGRTYTDTQYF. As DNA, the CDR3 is TGTGCCAGCAGCGATAGCGGGAGGACCTACACAGATACGCAGTATTTT.

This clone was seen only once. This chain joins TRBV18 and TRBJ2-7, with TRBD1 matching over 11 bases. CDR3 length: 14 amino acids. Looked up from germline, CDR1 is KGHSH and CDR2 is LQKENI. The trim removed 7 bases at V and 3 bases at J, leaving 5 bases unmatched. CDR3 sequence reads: CASWGTGGSYEQYF. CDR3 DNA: TGTGCCAGCTGGGGGACAGGGGGTAGCTACGAGCAGTACTTC.

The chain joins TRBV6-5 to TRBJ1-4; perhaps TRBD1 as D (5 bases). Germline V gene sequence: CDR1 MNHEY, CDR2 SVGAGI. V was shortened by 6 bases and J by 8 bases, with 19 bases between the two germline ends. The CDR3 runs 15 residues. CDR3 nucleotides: TGTGCCAGCAGCCCAGACCGGCCAGGGAGGGAAAAACTGTTTTTT. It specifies CASSPDRPGREKLFF.

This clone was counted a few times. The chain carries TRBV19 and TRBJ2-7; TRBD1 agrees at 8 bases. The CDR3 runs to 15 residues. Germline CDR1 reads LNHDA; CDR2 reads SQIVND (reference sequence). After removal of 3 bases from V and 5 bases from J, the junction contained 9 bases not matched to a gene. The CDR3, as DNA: TGTGCCAGTAGTATTCGGGCAGGGGGCATCAACGAGCAGTACTTC. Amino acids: CASSIRAGGINEQYF.

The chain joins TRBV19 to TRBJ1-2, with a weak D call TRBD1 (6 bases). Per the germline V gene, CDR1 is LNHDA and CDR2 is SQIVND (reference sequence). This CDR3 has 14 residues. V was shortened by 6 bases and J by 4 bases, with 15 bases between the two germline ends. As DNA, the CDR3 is TGTGCCAGTAGCCAATCAACGACAGGCTATGGCTACACCTTC. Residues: CASSQSTTGYGYTF. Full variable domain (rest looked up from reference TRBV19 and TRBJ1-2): DGGITQSPKYLFRKEGQNVTLSCEQNLNHDAMYWYRQDPGQGLRLIYYSQIVNDFQKGDIAEGYSVSREKKESFPLTVTSAQKNPTAFYLCASSQSTTGYGYTFGSGTRLTVV.

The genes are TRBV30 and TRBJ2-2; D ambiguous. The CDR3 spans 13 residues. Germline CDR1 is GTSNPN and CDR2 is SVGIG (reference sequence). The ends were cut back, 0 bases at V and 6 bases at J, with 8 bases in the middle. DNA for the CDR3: TGTGCCTGGAGTGTACAACAAGCCGGGGAGCTGTTTTTT. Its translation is CAWSVQQAGELFF. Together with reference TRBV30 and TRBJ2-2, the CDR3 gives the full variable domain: SQTIHQWPATLVQPVGSPLSLECTVEGTSNPNLYWYRQAAGRGLQLLFYSVGIGQISSEVPQNLSASRPQDRQFILSSKKLLLSDSGFYLCAWSVQQAGELFFGEGSRLTVL.

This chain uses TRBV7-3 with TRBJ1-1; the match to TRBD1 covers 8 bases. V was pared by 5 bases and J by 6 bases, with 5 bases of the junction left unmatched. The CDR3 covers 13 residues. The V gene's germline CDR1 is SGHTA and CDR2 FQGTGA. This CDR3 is CASSRQGIPEAFF. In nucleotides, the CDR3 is TGTGCCAGCAGCCGACAGGGGATCCCTGAAGCTTTCTTT.

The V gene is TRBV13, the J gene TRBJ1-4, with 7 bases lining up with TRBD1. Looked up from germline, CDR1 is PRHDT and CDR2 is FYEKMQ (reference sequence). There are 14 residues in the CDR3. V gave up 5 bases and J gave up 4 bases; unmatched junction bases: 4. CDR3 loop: CASSPGQVNEKLFF. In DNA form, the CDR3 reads TGTGCCAGCAGCCCAGGACAGGTTAATGAAAAACTGTTTTTT. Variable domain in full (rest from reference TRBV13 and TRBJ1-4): AAGVIQSPRHLIKEKRETATLKCYPIPRHDTVYWYQQGPGQDPQFLISFYEKMQSDKGSIPDRFSAQQFSDYHSELNMSSLELGDSALYFCASSPGQVNEKLFFGSGTQLSVL.

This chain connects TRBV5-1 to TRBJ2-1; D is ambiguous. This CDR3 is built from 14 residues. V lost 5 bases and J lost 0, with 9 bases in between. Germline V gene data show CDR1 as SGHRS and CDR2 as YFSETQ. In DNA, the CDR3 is TGCGCCAGCAGGCAACTGAGCTCCTACAATGAGCAGTTCTTC. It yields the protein CASRQLSSYNEQFF.

The CDR3 is CASSQDTGSYEQYF. The CDR3 DNA sequence: TGCGCCAGCAGCCAAGATACAGGGTCCTACGAGCAGTACTTC. V usage is TRBV4-1 and J usage is TRBJ2-7; the D gene is possibly TRBD1 (6 bases). CDR3 length: 14 residues. Germline V gives CDR1 MGHRA, CDR2 YSYEKL. Trimming removed 0 bases at V and 1 base at J, with 7 bases between.

The DNA of the CDR3 is TGTGCCAGCAGTTACAATGGCTACACCTTC. Translating it yields CASSYNGYTF. The chain combines TRBV28 with TRBJ1-2; D remains unclear. V gave up 4 bases and J gave up 6 bases, with 3 bases separating them. This CDR3 region has 10 residues. Germline values: CDR1 MDHEN, CDR2 SYDVKM.

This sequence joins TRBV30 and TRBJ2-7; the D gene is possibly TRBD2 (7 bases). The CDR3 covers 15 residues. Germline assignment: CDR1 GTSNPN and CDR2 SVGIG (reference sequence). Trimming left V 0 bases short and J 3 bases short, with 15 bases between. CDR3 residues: CAWSVPRGGDYEQYF. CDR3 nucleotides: TGTGCCTGGAGTGTACCTAGGGGGGGAGACTACGAGCAGTACTTC.

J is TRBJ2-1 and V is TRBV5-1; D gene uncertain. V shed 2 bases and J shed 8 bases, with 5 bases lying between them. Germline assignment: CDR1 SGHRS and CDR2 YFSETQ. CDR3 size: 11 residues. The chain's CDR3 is CASSFRDEQFF. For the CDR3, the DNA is TGCGCCAGCAGCTTCCGGGATGAGCAGTTCTTC.